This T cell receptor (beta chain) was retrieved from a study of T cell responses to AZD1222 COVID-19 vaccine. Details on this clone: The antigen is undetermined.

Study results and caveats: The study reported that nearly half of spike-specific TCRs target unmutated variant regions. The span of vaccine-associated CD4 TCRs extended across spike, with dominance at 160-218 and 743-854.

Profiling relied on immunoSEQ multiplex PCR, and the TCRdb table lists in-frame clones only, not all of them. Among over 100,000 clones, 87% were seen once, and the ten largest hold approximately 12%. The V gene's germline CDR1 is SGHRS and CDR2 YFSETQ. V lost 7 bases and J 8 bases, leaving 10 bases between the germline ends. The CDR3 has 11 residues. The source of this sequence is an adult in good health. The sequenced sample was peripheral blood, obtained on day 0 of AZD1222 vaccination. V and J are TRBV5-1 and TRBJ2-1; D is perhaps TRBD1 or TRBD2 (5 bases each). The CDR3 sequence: CASATGHEQFF. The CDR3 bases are TGCGCCAGCGCGACGGGACATGAGCAGTTCTTC.